The 21 T cell receptor beta chains listed next were all sequenced from one sample in a study of blood T cell repertoires in COVID-19 (TCRdb year 2020). Receptors were amplified or captured by the immunoSEQ multiplex PCR assay. TCRdb carries this immuneACCESS record with in-frame sequences only. Its versions omit some clonotypes, under half of them owing to an unresolved V gene in the studies checked, with the rest unexplained. This sample holds some 74,000 clones; 80% to 90% were observed only once. Of the sample, nearly 5% falls within the top ten clones. The sequenced material came from peripheral blood. The source is a woman of 80 years or more with active or convalescent COVID-19.

This chain connects TRBV9 to TRBJ2-1, with TRBD2 identical over 13 bases. Germline V gene sequence: CDR1 SGDLS, CDR2 YYNGEE. This CDR3 has 17 residues. With V trimmed by 0 bases and J by 3 bases, 3 bases remained unmatched. The CDR3 loop reads CASSVGGLAGSYNEQFF. As DNA, the CDR3 is TGTGCCAGCAGCGTAGGGGGACTAGCGGGAAGCTACAATGAGCAGTTCTTC.

The chain recombines TRBV30 with TRBJ1-1, with D perhaps TRBD1 (5 bases). The CDR3 runs 15 residues. V lost 3 bases to trimming and J lost 0 bases, with 14 bases between them. Germline-derived CDR1 and CDR2 are GTSNPN and SVGIG (reference sequence). This CDR3 reads CAWRAVDRMNTEAFF. For the CDR3, the DNA is TGTGCCTGGAGGGCGGTAGACAGAATGAACACTGAAGCTTTCTTT.

The chain recombines TRBV19 with TRBJ2-1; no firm D call. The V and J ends lost 5 bases and 8 bases respectively, with 13 bases between them. The CDR3 consists of 13 residues. The germline V gene has CDR1 LNHDA and CDR2 SQIVND (reference sequence). The CDR3 is CASSYQVIDEQFF. CDR3 coding DNA: TGTGCCAGTAGTTATCAGGTAATCGATGAGCAGTTCTTC.

The J gene is TRBJ1-5, the V gene TRBV6-5; TRBD1 matches at 8 bases. With 2 bases clipped from V and 3 bases from J, the junction kept 6 bases outside the gene matches. The CDR3 spans 16 residues. Germline CDR1 and CDR2: MNHEY and SVGAGI. CDR3 nucleotides: TGTGCCAGCAGTTACGGACAGGGAATGATCAATCAGCCCCAGCATTTT. This gives the protein CASSYGQGMINQPQHF.

The genes are TRBV19 and TRBJ1-2, with 7 bases aligning to TRBD1. J lost 6 bases, V lost 3 bases, and 4 bases had no gene match. The CDR3 is 13 residues long. In germline, CDR1 is LNHDA, CDR2 SQIVND (reference sequence). The CDR3 protein is CASSIQGVNGYTF. The CDR3 nucleotides read TGTGCCAGTAGTATCCAGGGGGTTAATGGCTACACCTTC.

The chain carries TRBV30 and TRBJ2-5; 8 bases agree with TRBD1. V dropped 2 bases and J dropped 5; count of bases not matched to a gene: 10. Germline loops: CDR1 GTSNPN, CDR2 SVGIG (reference sequence). The CDR3 is 15 residues long. CDR3 region: CAWSPGTGLLETQYF. CDR3 bases: TGTGCCTGGAGTCCCGGGACAGGACTTTTGGAGACCCAGTACTTC.

This rearrangement joins TRBV5-4 to TRBJ2-7, with 8 nucleotides matching TRBD1. The CDR3 loop spans 14 amino acids. V trimming: 0 bases; J trimming: 2 bases; junction bases outside the gene matches: 1. Germline CDR1 SGHNT, CDR2 YYREEE (reference sequence). CDR3 sequence: CASSLGQGPYEQYF. CDR3 in DNA: TGTGCCAGCAGCTTGGGACAGGGGCCCTACGAGCAGTACTTC. Supplemented by reference TRBV5-4 and TRBJ2-7, the full variable domain reads ETGVTQSPTHLIKTRGQQVTLRCSSQSGHNTVSWYQQALGQGPQFIFQYYREEENGRGNFPPRFSGLQFPNYSSELNVNALELDDSALYLCASSLGQGPYEQYFGPGTRLTVT.

This chain uses TRBV27 with TRBJ2-7, with 7 bases fitting TRBD1. The germline V gene encodes CDR1 MNHEY and CDR2 SMNVEV (reference sequence). V dropped 6 bases and J dropped 0; count of bases not matched to a gene: 8. This CDR3 comprises 15 residues. The CDR3 nucleotides read TGTGCCAGCAGAACCAGGGGGTCCCCCTCCTACGAGCAGTACTTC. Translating it yields CASRTRGSPSYEQYF.

The rearrangement uses TRBV7-9 and TRBJ2-7, with TRBD2 identical over 7 bases. The germline V gene encodes CDR1 SEHNR and CDR2 FQNEAQ (reference sequence). This CDR3 is 14 amino acids long. V trimming: 5 bases; J trimming: 4 bases; junction bases outside the gene matches: 8. CDR3 in amino acids: CASSLWPGGYEQYF. The CDR3 coding sequence is TGTGCCAGCAGCCTCTGGCCGGGGGGATACGAGCAGTACTTC.

V and J are TRBV6-6 and TRBJ1-3, with unresolved D. The V and J ends lost 5 bases and 3 bases respectively, with 14 bases between them. This CDR3 comprises 15 residues. CDR1 and CDR2 from the germline V gene are MNHNY and SVGAGI (reference sequence). The CDR3, as DNA: TGTGCCAGCAGTCGGGGAGAGACGGTTGGAAACACCATATATTTT. Its translation: CASSRGETVGNTIYF.

This chain links TRBV30 with TRBJ2-7; D is ambiguous. CDR3 length equals 11 residues. V dropped 2 bases and J dropped 3 bases, with 5 bases sitting between them. Germline V CDR1 and CDR2: GTSNPN, SVGIG (reference sequence). The CDR3 region has the DNA TGTGCCTGGAGTCGAGACTACGAGCAGTACTTC. It translates to CAWSRDYEQYF.

This chain's CDR3 is CASSTGGSYNSPLHF. Here the CDR3 DNA reads TGTGCCAGCAGTACAGGGGGCTCCTATAATTCACCCCTCCACTTT. V usage is TRBV6-4 and J usage is TRBJ1-6; 8 nucleotides align to TRBD1. Unmatched junction bases numbered 0, after V lost 5 bases and J lost 0 bases. CDR3 size: 15 residues. The germline gives CDR1 MRHNA, CDR2 SNTAGT.

The chain is built from TRBV27 and TRBJ2-1, with 7 bases aligning to TRBD2. Germline loops: CDR1 MNHEY, CDR2 SMNVEV (reference sequence). CDR3 length: 16 amino acids. The V segment lost 5 bases and the J segment 7 bases; nucleotides outside the gene matches: 14. The CDR3 DNA sequence: TGTGCCAGCAGTCCATGGGGTCGGCGGGAGTCAAATGAGCAGTTCTTC. Translating it yields CASSPWGRRESNEQFF.

DNA of the CDR3: TGTGCCTGGAGTCGCCAGGGGGATTCACCCCTCCACTTT. The encoded protein is CAWSRQGDSPLHF. V and J are TRBV30 and TRBJ1-6, with 7 bases lining up with TRBD1. The CDR3 sequence is 13 residues long. The germline gives CDR1 GTSNPN, CDR2 SVGIG (reference sequence). Trimming at V came to 2 bases and at J to 8 bases, leaving 3 bases not matched to a gene.

V is TRBV7-7 and J is TRBJ2-7, with TRBD2 as a possible D gene (5 bases). CDR3 length: 13 residues. CDR1 SSHAT and CDR2 FNYEAQ come from the germline V gene (reference sequence). Trimming left V 2 bases short and J 3 bases short, with 8 bases between. CDR3: CASSLSGSYEQYF. The CDR3 DNA follows: TGTGCCAGCAGCTTATCGGGAAGCTACGAGCAGTACTTC.

This chain joins TRBV4-3 and TRBJ2-7, with 7 bases that match TRBD2. Germline V gives CDR1 LGHNA, CDR2 YSLEER. The CDR3 extends over 16 amino acids. The junction had 9 bases not matched to a gene; V was cut back by 1 base and J by 3 bases. The CDR3 loop is CASSQGSGPGGYEQYF. DNA for the CDR3: TGCGCCAGCAGCCAAGGGTCAGGGCCGGGAGGCTACGAGCAGTACTTC.

This clone was seen more than once but under ten times. The V gene is TRBV7-8, the J gene TRBJ1-5; 10 bases map to TRBD1. The length of the CDR3 is 18 residues. Germline CDR1 and CDR2: SGHVS and FQNEAQ. V lost 5 bases and J lost 0; bases outside the gene matches: 10. CDR3 DNA sequence: TGTGCCAGCAGCGTCCGGGACAGGGGCTACTATAGCAATCAGCCCCAGCATTTT. It yields the protein CASSVRDRGYYSNQPQHF. Full variable domain (rest looked up from reference TRBV7-8 and TRBJ1-5): GAGVSQSPRYKVAKRGQDVALRCDPISGHVSLFWYQQALGQGPEFLTYFQNEAQLDKSGLPSDRFFAERPEGSVSTLKIQRTQQEDSAVYLCASSVRDRGYYSNQPQHFGDGTRLSIL.

The J gene is TRBJ1-5, the V gene TRBV30, with 7 bases matching TRBD1. V lost 5 bases and J lost 7; bases outside the gene matches: 8. CDR1 GTSNPN and CDR2 SVGIG come from the germline V gene (reference sequence). The length of the CDR3 is 13 residues. In nucleotides, the CDR3 is TGTGCCTGGCAGACAGGGATAGGGCAGCCCCAGCATTTT. Residues: CAWQTGIGQPQHF.

The chain is built from TRBV24-1 and TRBJ2-7; 7 nucleotides line up with TRBD1. After removal of 4 bases from V and 2 bases from J, the junction contained 4 bases not matched to a gene. Germline V gene lookup returns CDR1 KGHDR and CDR2 SFDVKD. CDR3 length: 14 residues. The CDR3 DNA is TGTGCCACCAGTGACCAGGGACAGCCCTACGAGCAGTACTTC. Translation gives CATSDQGQPYEQYF.

The chain links TRBV5-4 to TRBJ2-3; TRBD2 matches at 7 bases. V trimming: 3 bases; J trimming: 3 bases; junction bases outside the gene matches: 4. CDR3 size: 14 residues. Germline V gene data show CDR1 as SGHNT and CDR2 as YYREEE (reference sequence). CDR3 nucleotides: TGTGCCAGCAGCTATTACGGGGGGACAGATACGCAGTATTTT. This codes for CASSYYGGTDTQYF.

V and J are TRBV27 and TRBJ1-3; D perhaps matches TRBD1 (5 bases). CDR1 and CDR2 from the germline V gene are MNHEY and SMNVEV (reference sequence). Deletions cut 0 bases from V and 4 bases from J, with 10 bases between. The CDR3 extends over 15 amino acids. Here the CDR3 reads CASSLSEGRGNTIYF. For the CDR3, the DNA is TGTGCCAGCAGTTTATCGGAGGGGAGGGGAAACACCATATATTTT.